Sequencing of this T cell receptor beta chain was carried out in a study of cytomegalovirus exposure and HLA in healthy donors. In the PCR, 60 Vbeta and 13 Jbeta primers were used. Libraries were prepared by immunoSEQ multiplex PCR; TCRdb keeps only in-frame clonotypes and omits some of them. Of some 150,000 clones in the sample, roughly 79% are singletons; the top ten hold approximately 1%. With respect to this clone: Its antigen is unknown.

Whole-study findings and limits: As immune exposure information, only CMV serostatus was available. Reports described diagnosis of cytomegalovirus status by the classifier as highly specific and sensitive. Follow-up analysis later connected one missense variant in DCLRE1C with trimming of TCR beta V- and J-genes. Across all donors, roughly uniform sequencing depth was an assumption of the presence/absence analyses.

V gave up 0 bases and J gave up 4 bases, with 7 bases separating them. The CDR3 has 14 amino acids. CDR1 and CDR2 from the germline V gene are LNHDA and SQIVND (reference sequence). The sample consisted of PBMCs. This chain uses TRBV19 with TRBJ1-5; no clear D gene. The TCR comes from a male donor in good health and CMV-seronegative. Here the CDR3 DNA reads TGTGCCAGTAGTATAGATGCGGGTAATCAGCCCCAGCATTTT. Translation gives CASSIDAGNQPQHF. Variable domain in full (rest from reference TRBV19 and TRBJ1-5): DGGITQSPKYLFRKEGQNVTLSCEQNLNHDAMYWYRQDPGQGLRLIYYSQIVNDFQKGDIAEGYSVSREKKESFPLTVTSAQKNPTAFYLCASSIDAGNQPQHFGDGTRLSIL.